This T cell receptor (beta chain) stems from a study of T cell responses to AZD1222 COVID-19 vaccine. TCRdb's table, derived via immunoSEQ multiplex PCR, lists solely in-frame clones and lacks some. Of some 120,000 clones in the sample, roughly 93% were seen once. The TCR comes from an adult in good health. The specimen was peripheral blood, collected on day 0 of AZD1222 vaccination.

The chain's CDR3 is CATGSNQPQHF. DNA of the CDR3: TGTGCCACCGGAAGCAATCAGCCCCAGCATTTT. This chain connects TRBV21-1 to TRBJ1-5. TRBV21-1 is a pseudogene. The CDR3 contains 11 residues.